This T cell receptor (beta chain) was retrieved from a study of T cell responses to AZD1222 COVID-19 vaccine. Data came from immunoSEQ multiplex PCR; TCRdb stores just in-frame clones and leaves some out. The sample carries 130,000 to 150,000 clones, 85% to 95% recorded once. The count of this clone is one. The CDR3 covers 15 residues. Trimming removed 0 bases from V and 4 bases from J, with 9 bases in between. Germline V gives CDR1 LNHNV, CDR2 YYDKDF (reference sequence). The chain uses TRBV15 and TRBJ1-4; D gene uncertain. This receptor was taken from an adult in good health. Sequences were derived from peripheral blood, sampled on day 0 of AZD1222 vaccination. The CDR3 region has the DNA TGTGCCACCAGCAGAGAAAGGCAGCGTAATGAAAAACTGTTTTTT. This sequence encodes CATSRERQRNEKLFF.